This T cell receptor beta chain was profiled in a study of OX40 agonist ivuxolimab in advanced cancers. Turning to the study itself: Patients' therapy was ivuxolimab, an antibody that acts as an agonist of OX40 (CD134). Participants averaged roughly 57 years of age (range roughly 23 to 85) and were roughly 80% male.

Study outcomes and limitations: The antigens recognized by the expanded peripheral T cells, that is their antigen specificity, were not determined. At 0.1-3.0 mg/kg, partial responders had clonal expansion among the lowest observed.

The repertoire was sequenced with immunoSEQ multiplex PCR; TCRdb's copy has only in-frame clones and lacks some. Of around 50,000 clones listed, around nine tenths are singletons. Turning to this clone: Its antigen is as yet unknown.

The V segment lost 0 bases and the J segment 7 bases; nucleotides outside the gene matches: 8. The V gene's germline CDR1 is SGHDT and CDR2 YYEEEE. The CDR3 length is 16 residues. This sequence was found in an adult with an advanced solid tumor such as melanoma, head and neck, liver or kidney cancer. The V and J genes are TRBV5-6 and TRBJ2-4; 9 nucleotides agree with TRBD1. Source: CD4+ or CD8+ T cells sorted from blood, taken in a trial of the OX40 agonist ivuxolimab. The CDR3 region is CASSLVGQGIFNIQYF. CDR3 nucleotides: TGTGCCAGCAGCTTGGTGGGACAGGGAATATTTAACATTCAGTACTTC.